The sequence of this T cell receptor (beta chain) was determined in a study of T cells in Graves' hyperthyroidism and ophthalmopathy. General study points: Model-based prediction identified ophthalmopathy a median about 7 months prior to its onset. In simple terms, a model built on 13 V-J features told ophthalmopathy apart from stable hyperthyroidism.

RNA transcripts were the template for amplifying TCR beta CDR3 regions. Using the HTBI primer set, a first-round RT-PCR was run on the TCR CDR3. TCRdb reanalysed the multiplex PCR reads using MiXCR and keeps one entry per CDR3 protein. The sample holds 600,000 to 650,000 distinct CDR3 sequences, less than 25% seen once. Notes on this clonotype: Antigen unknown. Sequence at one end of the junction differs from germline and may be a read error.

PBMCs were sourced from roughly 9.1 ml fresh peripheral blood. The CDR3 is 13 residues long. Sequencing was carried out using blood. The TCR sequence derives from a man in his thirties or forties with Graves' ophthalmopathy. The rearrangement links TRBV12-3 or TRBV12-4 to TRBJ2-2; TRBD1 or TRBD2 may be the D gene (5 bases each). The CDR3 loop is CASSPGQVGEPFF. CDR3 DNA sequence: TGTGCCAGCAGTCCGGGGCAGGTCGGGGAGCCGTTTTTT.